This T cell receptor (beta chain) appears in the sequencing data of a study of blood T cell repertoires in COVID-19. On the study more broadly: Acute and convalescent COVID-19 specimens originated in the United States, Italy and Spain. T cells, B-cell-depleted T cells, or PBMCs supplied cDNA or gDNA.

CDR3 length: 14 residues. Germline V lookup: CDR1 SGHRS, CDR2 YFSETQ. V was trimmed by 5 bases and J by 4 bases, leaving 15 bases between them. Under the authors' procedure: Reference gene primer amplification gave estimated nucleated cell counts. The repertoire was sequenced with immunoSEQ multiplex PCR; TCRdb's copy has only in-frame clones and lacks some. V, J and clone size derive from that table, while D and trimming were established from the DNA sequence. The sample carries more than 85,000 clones, around 90% recorded once. This clone showed up just a few times. The sequence was obtained from a woman in her forties or fifties with acute or convalescent COVID-19. The sequenced sample was peripheral blood. The chain links TRBV5-1 to TRBJ1-1, with a possible D match to TRBD1 (6 bases). The DNA of the CDR3 is TGCGCCAGCAGGCTACAGGGAAGGGCCACTGAAGCTTTCTTT. This encodes CASRLQGRATEAFF.